The rows below give T cell receptor beta chains drawn from one sample of a study of shared clonotypes between healthy human individuals. Using immunoSEQ multiplex PCR, the repertoire was profiled, and TCRdb retains in-frame clones only, with some absent. The table lists 2 million or so clones, roughly 94% of them singletons. Source material: naive CD4+ T cells sorted from blood. These receptors all come from a man aged 18 to 29 in good health. The conserved cysteine and the conserved F or W are not part of the CDR3 here. Size tells how often a clone was seen (once, few, many) or the class of an expanded clone, and some rows leave it out.

v_call: TRBV5-1
j_call: TRBJ1-2
clone_size: .
cdr3_aa: ASREGGNYGYT

v_call: TRBV7-2
j_call: TRBJ2-3
clone_size: .
cdr3_aa: ASSATGRGQY

v_call: TRBV5-1
j_call: TRBJ2-7
clone_size: .
cdr3_aa: ASSLGTGLKEQY

v_call: TRBV7-2
j_call: TRBJ1-4
clone_size: once
cdr3_aa: ASSLYTATNEKLF

v_call: TRBV7-8
j_call: TRBJ2-1
clone_size: .
cdr3_aa: ASSLEGGYNEQF

v_call: TRBV6-1
j_call: TRBJ2-7
clone_size: .
cdr3_aa: ASSPGTGPYEQY

v_call: TRBV19
j_call: TRBJ2-1
clone_size: .
cdr3_aa: ASSTVAGATYNEQF

v_call: TRBV2
j_call: TRBJ2-5
clone_size: .
cdr3_aa: ASTQSGGGEETQY

v_call: TRBV7-2
j_call: TRBJ2-7
clone_size: .
cdr3_aa: ASSVDHYEQY

v_call: TRBV27
j_call: TRBJ1-5
clone_size: once
cdr3_aa: ASSLGGPPNQPQH

v_call: TRBV7-9
j_call: TRBJ1-2
clone_size: .
cdr3_aa: ASSLLLGGGGGYT